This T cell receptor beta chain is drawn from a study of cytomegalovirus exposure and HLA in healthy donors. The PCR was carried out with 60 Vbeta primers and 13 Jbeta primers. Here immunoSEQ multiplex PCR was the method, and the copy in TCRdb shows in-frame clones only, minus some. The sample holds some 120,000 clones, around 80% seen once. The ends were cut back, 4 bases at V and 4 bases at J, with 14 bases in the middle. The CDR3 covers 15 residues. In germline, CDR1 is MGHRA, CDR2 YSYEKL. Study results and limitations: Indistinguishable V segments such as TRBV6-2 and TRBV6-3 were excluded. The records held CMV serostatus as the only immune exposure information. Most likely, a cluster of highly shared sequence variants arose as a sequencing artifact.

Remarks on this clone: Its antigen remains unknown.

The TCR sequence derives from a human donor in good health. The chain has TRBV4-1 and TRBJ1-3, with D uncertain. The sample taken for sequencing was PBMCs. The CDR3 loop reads CASSPSWSEGNTIYF. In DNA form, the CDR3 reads TGCGCCAGCAGCCCCTCCTGGAGCGAAGGAAACACCATATATTTT.